This is a list of T cell receptor beta chains from one sample in a study of T cell changes during pregnancy in multiple sclerosis. The protocol was immunoSEQ multiplex PCR, while the TCRdb copy is restricted to in-frame clones and leaves out a portion. The table has about 64,000 clones, about 96% seen once. This specimen consisted of CD8+ T cells from peripheral blood mononuclear cells, obtained after pregnancy. Every receptor here comes from a female donor with multiple sclerosis, enrolled in a pregnancy study. The CDR3 runs from the conserved cysteine through the conserved F or W. A D gene is named only where the DNA matches it firmly. The size of a clone is reported for some rows only, either as once, few or many, or as a class for expanded clones.

v_gene: TRBV19; j_gene: TRBJ1-1; abundance: -; d_gene: -; CDR3nt: TGTGCCAGTAGCCCCAGTATTCCAGGGGCTCGGATCACTGAAGCTTTCTTT; CDR3aa: CASSPSIPGARITEAFF
v_gene: TRBV7-2; j_gene: TRBJ2-7; abundance: -; d_gene: -; CDR3nt: TGTGCCAGCAGTCCCAGGGAGCAGTACTTC; CDR3aa: CASSPREQYF
v_gene: TRBV19; j_gene: TRBJ2-1; abundance: -; d_gene: TRBD2; CDR3nt: TGTGCCAGTAGTCACACCACTAGCGGGGCACCTATCTTC; CDR3aa: CASSHTTSGAPIF
v_gene: TRBV9; j_gene: TRBJ1-1; abundance: -; d_gene: -; CDR3nt: TGTGCCAGCAGCCCCAGCGAGTTTGAAGCTTTCTTT; CDR3aa: CASSPSEFEAFF
v_gene: TRBV27; j_gene: TRBJ2-1; abundance: -; d_gene: -; CDR3nt: TGTGCCAGCAGTTTAGATCCGGGAGCCCCATACAATGAGCAGTTCTTC; CDR3aa: CASSLDPGAPYNEQFF
v_gene: TRBV21-1; j_gene: TRBJ2-1; abundance: -; d_gene: -; CDR3nt: TGTGCCAGGCCGGGACAGGGCTCCTACAATGAGCAGTTCTTC; CDR3aa: CARPGQGSYNEQFF
v_gene: TRBV27; j_gene: TRBJ1-1; abundance: -; d_gene: -; CDR3nt: TGTGCCAGCAGTTTACGGCAGGGGAACACTGAAGCTTTCTTT; CDR3aa: CASSLRQGNTEAFF
v_gene: TRBV7-2; j_gene: TRBJ2-7; abundance: -; d_gene: TRBD1; CDR3nt: TGTGCCAGCAGCTTAGAGGGGACAGGGGGGATCTACGAGCAGTACTTC; CDR3aa: CASSLEGTGGIYEQYF
v_gene: TRBV5-4; j_gene: TRBJ2-3; abundance: -; d_gene: -; CDR3nt: TGTGCCAGCAGCTCCGATACTAGGACAGATACGCAGTATTTT; CDR3aa: CASSSDTRTDTQYF
v_gene: TRBV27; j_gene: TRBJ1-5; abundance: once; d_gene: TRBD1; CDR3nt: TGTGCCAGCAGTTCCGGGACAGGGGGTTATAGCAATCAGCCCCAGCATTTT; CDR3aa: CASSSGTGGYSNQPQHF
v_gene: TRBV13; j_gene: TRBJ2-3; abundance: -; d_gene: TRBD2; CDR3nt: TGTGCCAGCAGCCCACTAGCGGGAGACGATACGCAGTATTTT; CDR3aa: CASSPLAGDDTQYF
v_gene: TRBV30; j_gene: TRBJ1-1; abundance: -; d_gene: TRBD1; CDR3nt: TGTGCCTGGACCTTGACAGGGGGCACTGAAGCTTTCTTT; CDR3aa: CAWTLTGGTEAFF
v_gene: TRBV7-9; j_gene: TRBJ1-2; abundance: few; d_gene: TRBD1; CDR3nt: TGTGCCAGCAGCTCTGAGTCGGACAGGGACAGTGGCTACACCTTC; CDR3aa: CASSSESDRDSGYTF
v_gene: TRBV5-1; j_gene: TRBJ2-7; abundance: -; d_gene: TRBD1; CDR3nt: TGCGCCAGCAGCTGGGACAGAGAAGCCTACGAGCAGTACTTC; CDR3aa: CASSWDREAYEQYF
v_gene: TRBV7-2; j_gene: TRBJ2-5; abundance: -; d_gene: -; CDR3nt: TGTGCCAGCGCGACTTTATCGGAGGAGACCCAGTACTTC; CDR3aa: CASATLSEETQYF
v_gene: TRBV10-3; j_gene: TRBJ2-7; abundance: -; d_gene: TRBD2; CDR3nt: TGTGCCATCAGTGAGTCGGGTAGCGGGAGCCGCCGTATCTCCTACGAGCAGTACTTC; CDR3aa: CAISESGSGSRRISYEQYF
v_gene: TRBV10-3; j_gene: TRBJ2-1; abundance: -; d_gene: TRBD2; CDR3nt: TGTGCCATCGCCTCTAGCGGATCCTACAATGAGCAGTTCTTC; CDR3aa: CAIASSGSYNEQFF
v_gene: TRBV29-1; j_gene: TRBJ2-4; abundance: -; d_gene: -; CDR3nt: TGCAGCGTTGAAGGCCCCGGGACAAGTAATCAGTACTTC; CDR3aa: CSVEGPGTSNQYF
v_gene: TRBV28; j_gene: TRBJ1-1; abundance: once; d_gene: -; CDR3nt: TGTGCCAGCAGCCCCTCGCTGAGTATGAACACTGAAGCTTTCTTT; CDR3aa: CASSPSLSMNTEAFF
v_gene: TRBV7-6; j_gene: TRBJ2-7; abundance: -; d_gene: -; CDR3nt: TGTGCCAGCAGCTTAGTTGGGGGCAACGAGCAGTACTTC; CDR3aa: CASSLVGGNEQYF
v_gene: TRBV19; j_gene: TRBJ2-1; abundance: -; d_gene: -; CDR3nt: TGTGCCAGTAGTATGGGTGTGCGGTCCTACTACAATGAGCAGTTCTTC; CDR3aa: CASSMGVRSYYNEQFF
v_gene: TRBV28; j_gene: TRBJ2-3; abundance: -; d_gene: TRBD2; CDR3nt: TGTGCCAGTACACCCCCGGGACTAGCGACAGATACGCAGTATTTT; CDR3aa: CASTPPGLATDTQYF
v_gene: TRBV9; j_gene: TRBJ2-5; abundance: -; d_gene: TRBD1; CDR3nt: TGTGCCAGCAGCGAGTGGGACAGGGGGTCCCGGGAGACCCAGTACTTC; CDR3aa: CASSEWDRGSRETQYF
v_gene: TRBV27; j_gene: TRBJ1-2; abundance: once; d_gene: -; CDR3nt: TGTGCCAGCAGTTCGCAGGGACTTAGCTACTATGGCTACACCTTC; CDR3aa: CASSSQGLSYYGYTF
v_gene: TRBV28; j_gene: TRBJ2-3; abundance: -; d_gene: TRBD2; CDR3nt: TGTGCCAGCAGTTTACTTGCGGGAGAGCTCACAGATACGCAGTATTTT; CDR3aa: CASSLLAGELTDTQYF
v_gene: TRBV7-9; j_gene: TRBJ2-7; abundance: -; d_gene: -; CDR3nt: TGTGCCAGCAGCTCTTCCGGGAGTTCCTCCTACGAGCAGTACTTC; CDR3aa: CASSSSGSSSYEQYF
v_gene: TRBV4-1; j_gene: TRBJ1-4; abundance: -; d_gene: -; CDR3nt: TGCGCCAGCAGCCAATCAGGGAATGAAAAACTGTTTTTT; CDR3aa: CASSQSGNEKLFF
v_gene: TRBV9; j_gene: TRBJ2-2; abundance: -; d_gene: TRBD2; CDR3nt: TGTGCCAGCAGCGGCGGGACTAGCGGAAATACCGGGGAGCTGTTTTTT; CDR3aa: CASSGGTSGNTGELFF
v_gene: TRBV2; j_gene: TRBJ2-7; abundance: -; d_gene: -; CDR3nt: TGTGCCAGCAGGGGCAGGGTCTACGAGCAGTACTTC; CDR3aa: CASRGRVYEQYF
v_gene: TRBV7-2; j_gene: TRBJ2-4; abundance: -; d_gene: TRBD1; CDR3nt: TGTGCCAGCAGCTTGAACAGGGGGCGAGAAAACATTCAGTACTTC; CDR3aa: CASSLNRGRENIQYF
v_gene: TRBV6-4; j_gene: TRBJ2-1; abundance: -; d_gene: -; CDR3nt: TGTGCCAGCAGCCTAAGCTCCTACAATGAGCAGTTCTTC; CDR3aa: CASSLSSYNEQFF
v_gene: TRBV2; j_gene: TRBJ1-4; abundance: -; d_gene: TRBD1; CDR3nt: TGTGCCAGCAATACAGGGGCCCATAATGAAAAACTGTTTTTT; CDR3aa: CASNTGAHNEKLFF
v_gene: TRBV5-1; j_gene: TRBJ2-1; abundance: -; d_gene: TRBD2; CDR3nt: TGCGCCAGCAGCTTCAAGTGGGAGGGAGGCAATGAGCAGTTCTTC; CDR3aa: CASSFKWEGGNEQFF
v_gene: TRBV7-9; j_gene: TRBJ2-2; abundance: -; d_gene: -; CDR3nt: TGTGCCAGCAGCCCCAGGGAAGGGCCGGGTGTGTACACCGGGGAGCTGTTTTTT; CDR3aa: CASSPREGPGVYTGELFF
v_gene: TRBV18; j_gene: TRBJ2-7; abundance: -; d_gene: -; CDR3nt: TGTGCCAGCTCACCACCAGAGGGGGTATGGGAGCAGTACTTC; CDR3aa: CASSPPEGVWEQYF
v_gene: TRBV9; j_gene: TRBJ2-1; abundance: -; d_gene: -; CDR3nt: TGTGCCAGCAGCGTGTACAGCGGGAATGAGCAGTTCTTC; CDR3aa: CASSVYSGNEQFF
v_gene: TRBV6-6; j_gene: TRBJ2-7; abundance: -; d_gene: -; CDR3nt: TGTGCCAGCAGAGGCAGGGAGGCCGAGCAGTACTTC; CDR3aa: CASRGREAEQYF
v_gene: TRBV5-4; j_gene: TRBJ2-3; abundance: -; d_gene: TRBD2; CDR3nt: TGTGCCAGCAGCTCAGGACTAGTAGGAGATACGCAGTATTTT; CDR3aa: CASSSGLVGDTQYF
v_gene: TRBV2; j_gene: TRBJ2-2; abundance: -; d_gene: TRBD1; CDR3nt: TGTGCCAGCAGCAGGGGGCTCATCAGCCCAGACACCGGGGAGCTGTTTTTT; CDR3aa: CASSRGLISPDTGELFF
v_gene: TRBV25-1; j_gene: TRBJ2-3; abundance: -; d_gene: -; CDR3nt: TGTGCCAGCAGTGAGTACACAGATACGCAGTATTTT; CDR3aa: CASSEYTDTQYF
v_gene: TRBV4-3; j_gene: TRBJ2-3; abundance: -; d_gene: TRBD2; CDR3nt: TGCGCCAGCAGCCAAGTTATGGGACTAGGCCCAGATACGCAGTATTTT; CDR3aa: CASSQVMGLGPDTQYF
v_gene: TRBV28; j_gene: TRBJ2-5; abundance: medium-sized; d_gene: TRBD1; CDR3nt: TGTGCCAGCAGTACGGGGAGACAGGGGACTTCCCAAGAGACCCAGTACTTC; CDR3aa: CASSTGRQGTSQETQYF
v_gene: TRBV6-1; j_gene: TRBJ2-7; abundance: -; d_gene: -; CDR3nt: TGTGCCAGCAGTGATCGAACATTTTACGAGCAGTACTTC; CDR3aa: CASSDRTFYEQYF
v_gene: TRBV19; j_gene: TRBJ1-1; abundance: -; d_gene: TRBD1; CDR3nt: TGTGCCAGTAGTACTGTCCCGGGACAGGAGGGGAACACTGAAGCTTTCTTT; CDR3aa: CASSTVPGQEGNTEAFF
v_gene: TRBV9; j_gene: TRBJ2-3; abundance: -; d_gene: -; CDR3nt: TGTGCCAGCAGCCGCGGTGGAGATACGCAGTATTTT; CDR3aa: CASSRGGDTQYF
v_gene: TRBV5-4; j_gene: TRBJ2-1; abundance: -; d_gene: TRBD1; CDR3nt: TGTGCCAGCAGCGGACAGGGCAATGAGCAGTTCTTC; CDR3aa: CASSGQGNEQFF
v_gene: TRBV7-9; j_gene: TRBJ1-5; abundance: -; d_gene: -; CDR3nt: TGTGCTAGCAGCTTATGGTACTCGGAGCCCCAGCATTTT; CDR3aa: CASSLWYSEPQHF
v_gene: TRBV21-1; j_gene: TRBJ2-7; abundance: -; d_gene: -; CDR3nt: TGTGCCAGCAGCAAATGGAACAGATCCTACGAGCAGTACTTC; CDR3aa: CASSKWNRSYEQYF
v_gene: TRBV29-1; j_gene: TRBJ2-5; abundance: -; d_gene: -; CDR3nt: TGCAGCGTTGGACCGGGAGAGACCCAGTACTTC; CDR3aa: CSVGPGETQYF
v_gene: TRBV7-8; j_gene: TRBJ2-1; abundance: -; d_gene: TRBD2; CDR3nt: TGTGCCAGCAGCTTACGGACTAGCGGGAGGTACAATGAGCAGTTCTTC; CDR3aa: CASSLRTSGRYNEQFF
v_gene: TRBV27; j_gene: TRBJ2-7; abundance: -; d_gene: TRBD1; CDR3nt: TGTGCCAGCAGTTTAGGGGGACAGGGTAACGAGCAGTACTTC; CDR3aa: CASSLGGQGNEQYF
v_gene: TRBV12-2; j_gene: TRBJ2-1; abundance: -; d_gene: -; CDR3nt: TGTGCAAGTCGCTTAGTAGCGGGGACTAGCGGGGGGGTAGGGAATGAGCAGTTCTTC; CDR3aa: CASRLVAGTSGGVGNEQFF
v_gene: TRBV7-9; j_gene: TRBJ2-3; abundance: -; d_gene: TRBD2; CDR3nt: TGTGCCAGCAGCTTAGGCGGGAGGATGAAGACAGATACGCAGTATTTT; CDR3aa: CASSLGGRMKTDTQYF
v_gene: TRBV5-5; j_gene: TRBJ2-1; abundance: -; d_gene: TRBD1; CDR3nt: TGTGCCAGCAGCTGGTGGGACAGGGGTCGGGATGAGCAGTTCTTC; CDR3aa: CASSWWDRGRDEQFF